Presented here are 30 T cell receptor delta chains from one specimen sequenced in a study of γδ T cells in repeated Plasmodium falciparum infection. Gammadelta T cells were flow-sorted from PBMC into Vgamma9/Vdelta2+ and Vdelta2-negative populations for bulk analysis. TCRdb repeated clone calling on the multiplex PCR reads with CATT. The sample has about 48,000 delta-chain clones, over 1.5% seen once; the top ten hold about 9.1%. Sample: gamma-delta T cells from blood. The receptors here all came from a pool of human donors (malaria-infected and uninfected, not separated).

Regarding this clone: For this DNA, TCRdb reports the protein of a much larger clone, which diverges at residue 11, most likely from a read error; the protein presented here is translated directly from the DNA. The rearrangement uses TRDV1 and TRDJ1, with D uncertain. Trimming pared 0 bases from V and 0 bases from J, leaving 26 bases between. Germline V gene sequence: CDR1 TSWWSYY, CDR2 QGS. CDR3 size: 21 residues. The DNA of the CDR3 is TGTGCTCTTGGGGAACTAGTTGCAAGGTGGGAGATAGATAGGTACACCGATAAACTCATCTTT. Amino acid sequence: CALGELVARWEIDRYTDKLIF.

To note about this clone: This could be a read error, since a much larger clone is one nucleotide away. The CDR3 DNA reads TGTGCCTGTGATGTACTGGGCCTCTCGCGGGTCGATAAACTCATCTTT. Encoded protein: CACDVLGLSRVDKLIF. The chain joins TRDV2 to TRDJ1, with D possibly TRDD3 on 6 matching bases. TCRdb offers no J gene call, so here the DNA was matched to germline to obtain one. Germline assignment: CDR1 GEAIGNYY and CDR2 EKD. V shed 4 bases and J shed 4 bases, with 21 bases lying between them. This CDR3 has 16 residues.

The table lists this clone with many counts. A read error may produce the germline difference seen at one junction end. The same CDR3 also results from other DNA sequences found in this sample. The V and J genes are TRDV1 and TRDJ1; perhaps TRDD3 as D (6 bases). This CDR3 is built from 12 residues. Germline CDR1 is TSWWSYY and CDR2 is QGS. DNA for the CDR3: TGTGCCCTTGGGGGGTGGACCGATAAACTCATCTTT. It codes for CALGGWTDKLIF.

As to this clone: TCRdb attributes to this sequence the protein of a much larger clone, which differs from the DNA translation at residue 5; a read error is likely, and the protein displayed is translated from the DNA. This rearrangement joins TRDV1 to TRDJ1; 9 bases are shared with TRDD3. The J gene, absent from TCRdb, was called here by matching the DNA to germline. The CDR3 is made up of 22 amino acids. Losses at the gene ends were 4 bases for V and 4 bases for J; bases not matched to a gene: 28. CDR1 is TSWWSYY and CDR2 is QGS in the germline V gene. The CDR3 loop is CALGGLSYPKLLGDPRVDKLIF. The CDR3 nucleotides are TGTGCTCTTGGGGGACTTTCTTACCCCAAACTACTGGGGGACCCTAGGGTCGATAAACTCATCTTT.

With regard to this clone: The protein given by TCRdb reflects a much larger clone and differs at residue 5 from this DNA's translation, likely from a read error; the protein shown is the DNA's translation. The rearrangement links TRDV1 to TRDJ1, with 9 nucleotides matching TRDD3. No J gene was available from TCRdb, and it was assigned here by a germline match of the DNA. This CDR3 has 20 amino acids. V lost 4 bases to trimming and J lost 0 bases; unmatched junction nucleotides: 18. Looked up from germline, CDR1 is TSWWSYY and CDR2 is QGS. CDR3 nucleotide sequence: TGTGCTCTTGGGGGACGGAATCAGGGGGATACTCTCCTTGACACCGATAAACTCATCTTT. Translating it yields CALGGRNQGDTLLDTDKLIF.

At least ten counts were recorded for this clone. A far larger clone is just one base off, so this is likely a read error. The same CDR3 also results from other DNA sequences found in this sample. This chain uses TRDV2 with TRDJ1, with 8 bases matching TRDD3. TCRdb gives no J gene; it was assigned here by matching the DNA to germline. Germline lookup yields CDR1 GEAIGNYY and CDR2 EKD. The CDR3 extends over 22 amino acids. Germline trimming cut 3 bases from V and 0 bases from J; bases unmatched to any gene: 26. The CDR3 DNA reads TGTGCCTGTGACCCCCCCCTAAAAATCTCAACTGGGGGGTACGGGGACACCGATAAACTCATCTTT. Protein sequence: CACDPPLKISTGGYGDTDKLIF.

This clone occurred many times. The junction does not match germline at one end; this may be a read error. The chain has TRDV1 and TRDJ1; 13 bases align to TRDD3. Matching the DNA to germline supplied the J gene, which TCRdb does not give. The CDR3 sequence is 18 residues long. Germline lookup yields CDR1 TSWWSYY and CDR2 QGS. The CDR3 spells CSGDPWSGTGGYGVKLIF. In DNA, the CDR3 is TGCTCTGGGGATCCGTGGTCGGGTACTGGGGGATACGGCGTAAAACTCATCTTT.

This clone has ten or more counts. V and J are TRDV1 and TRDJ1, with 9 bases matching TRDD3. Germline V gene sequence: CDR1 TSWWSYY, CDR2 QGS. CDR3 length: 19 amino acids. With V trimmed by 8 bases and J by 4 bases, 23 bases remained unmatched. This CDR3 reads CALWGTEHYWGSPCDKLIF. CDR3 nucleotide sequence: TGTGCTCTTTGGGGTACGGAACACTACTGGGGGAGCCCCTGCGATAAACTCATCTTT.

This clone has at least ten counts. V usage is TRDV2 and J usage is TRDJ1, with 9 bases aligning to TRDD3. TCRdb supplies no J gene; here it was assigned by aligning the nucleotide sequence to germline. CDR1 is GEAIGNYY and CDR2 is EKD in the germline V gene. V lost 3 bases to trimming and J lost 0 bases; unmatched junction nucleotides: 19. There are 20 residues in the CDR3. The CDR3 DNA is TGTGCCTGTGACCCCCTCGCCTGGGGGGATACCCCCGTGTACACCGATAAACTCATCTTT. It specifies CACDPLAWGDTPVYTDKLIF.

This clone is classed as large. The same CDR3 arises from other DNA sequences in this sample as well. V and J are TRDV2 and TRDJ1, with D unclear. The germline gives CDR1 GEAIGNYY, CDR2 EKD. There are 18 residues in the CDR3. Trimming took off 1 base at V and 0 bases at J, with 20 bases between the two ends. The CDR3 bases are TGTGCCTGTGACACGAAGTACTACCAGCCGATGTACACCGATAAACTCATCTTT. Translated, it gives CACDTKYYQPMYTDKLIF.

This clone has a handful of counts. TCRdb's protein, taken from a much larger clone, differs from this DNA's translation at residue 7, likely owing to a read error; the protein displayed comes from the DNA. This chain uses TRDV2 with TRDJ1; D is unclear. Germline assignment: CDR1 GEAIGNYY and CDR2 EKD. This CDR3 is built from 15 residues. V lost 5 bases and J 7 bases, leaving 22 bases between the germline ends. For the CDR3, the DNA is TGTGCCTGTGTTCGCACAGGGTCGTACGGGCTTAAACTCATCTTT. Translated, it gives CACVRTGSYGLKLIF.

This clone has a handful of counts. The chain joins TRDV1 to TRDJ2, with TRDD3 identical over 9 bases. The J gene, missing from TCRdb, was assigned here through DNA to germline matching. The V gene end was trimmed by 0 bases and the J gene end by 10 bases; junction bases not matched to a gene: 39. The CDR3 sequence is 26 residues long. Germline CDR1 reads TSWWSYY; CDR2 reads QGS. CDR3 residues: CALGELALPMKLGDSPSLALIVQLFF. CDR3 nucleotides: TGTGCTCTTGGGGAACTAGCGCTTCCTATGAAGCTGGGGGATTCTCCTTCCTTGGCTTTGATAGTACAACTCTTCTTT.

By share, this clone ranks as medium-sized. Other DNA variants within this sample encode the same CDR3. The J gene is TRDJ1, the V gene TRDV1, with 12 bases identical to TRDD3. Trimming removed 2 bases from V and 8 bases from J; junction bases left unmatched: 15. The CDR3 consists of 18 residues. CDR1 TSWWSYY and CDR2 QGS come from the germline V gene. CDR3 nucleotide sequence: TGTGCTCTTGGGGAAGGGGTCCCACTGGGGGATACAACTAGAAAACTCATCTTT. Translation: CALGEGVPLGDTTRKLIF.

There are a few counts of this clone. TCRdb pairs this DNA with a much larger clone's protein that differs at residue 5, likely a read error; the protein shown was translated from the DNA. The chain carries TRDV1 and TRDJ1; 8 bases are a match to TRDD3. This CDR3 is 17 amino acids long. J was trimmed by 2 bases and V by 5 bases; bases with no gene match: 13. The V gene's germline CDR1 is TSWWSYY and CDR2 QGS. CDR3 loop: CALGKRPPGDITDKLIF. CDR3 DNA sequence: TGTGCTCTTGGGAAACGGCCTCCGGGGGATATAACCGATAAACTCATCTTT.

This clone was seen a handful of times. The amino acid sequence in TCRdb belongs to a much larger clone and departs from this DNA's translation at residue 5, likely a sequencing read error; the sequence shown is translated from the DNA. The rearrangement links TRDV1 to TRDJ1; possible D gene TRDD3, 8 bases. No J gene is reported in TCRdb; it was inferred here by comparing the DNA with germline. V was trimmed by 5 bases and J by 2 bases, leaving 33 bases between them. Germline V lookup: CDR1 TSWWSYY, CDR2 QGS. CDR3 length: 21 residues. DNA of the CDR3: TGTGCTCTTGGGATTGGCCTTCCTGTGGATCACTGGGGGGTCCCGACCGATAAACTCATCTTT. Translated: CALGIGLPVDHWGVPTDKLIF.

This clone was observed a few times. TCRdb's protein for this DNA is that of a much larger clone and differs from the translation at residue 12, likely a read error; the protein shown is the DNA translation. The chain carries TRDV1 and TRDJ1; D gene uncertain. Trimming pared 1 base from V and 3 bases from J, leaving 30 bases between. Germline CDR1 TSWWSYY, CDR2 QGS. The CDR3 has 21 amino acids. CDR3 in amino acids: CALGEQRILRWEILVSDKLIF. Written as DNA, the CDR3 is TGTGCTCTTGGGGAACAGAGAATCCTGAGGTGGGAGATATTGGTGTCCGATAAACTCATCTTT.

Only a few counts were recorded for this clone. The amino acid sequence in TCRdb belongs to a much larger clone and departs from this DNA's translation at residue 11, likely a sequencing read error; the sequence shown is translated from the DNA. The V and J genes are TRDV1 and TRDJ1; no firm D call. Matching the DNA to germline supplied the J gene, which TCRdb does not give. The CDR3 totals 19 residues. V was shortened by 0 bases and J by 0 bases, with 20 bases between the two germline ends. CDR1 TSWWSYY and CDR2 QGS come from the germline V gene. This CDR3 is CALGELPPRRSDYTDKLIF. CDR3 DNA sequence: TGTGCTCTTGGGGAACTCCCCCCCAGAAGGAGCGATTACACCGATAAACTCATCTTT.

At least ten counts were recorded for this clone. A much larger clonotype is one base distant, so this may be a read error. The rearrangement uses TRDV1 and TRDJ1; D is perhaps TRDD2 or TRDD3 (6 bases each). TCRdb leaves out the J gene; it was filled in here by matching the DNA to germline. The V gene's germline CDR1 is TSWWSYY and CDR2 QGS. V was cut by 3 bases and J by 6 bases, with 26 bases left in between. The CDR3 is made up of 18 amino acids. The CDR3 region is CALGEGSYLLGGRYKLIF. CDR3 nucleotides: TGTGCTCTTGGGGAGGGGTCCTACTTACTGGGAGGCAGGTATAAACTCATCTTT.

Turning to this clone: TCRdb has a much larger clone's protein, which differs at residue 8 from the translation of this DNA, likely because of a read error; what is shown is the protein translated from the DNA. The chain combines TRDV1 with TRDJ1, with 8 bases lining up with TRDD3. No J gene is reported in TCRdb; it was inferred here by comparing the DNA with germline. The germline gives CDR1 TSWWSYY, CDR2 QGS. The CDR3 has 18 amino acids. V shed 4 bases, J shed 1 base, and the junction held 14 bases outside the gene matches. The CDR3 loop is CALGAHYPWWGITDKLIF. In nucleotides, the CDR3 is TGTGCTCTTGGGGCCCACTACCCCTGGTGGGGGATCACCGATAAACTCATCTTT.

Many counts were recorded for this clone. The TCRdb protein comes from a much larger clone and disagrees with this DNA's translation at residue 8, likely due to a read error; the protein given here is derived from the DNA. The CDR3 nucleotides read TGTGCTCTTGGGGACCTTTCCTGCTACGGGTTACTGGGGGATAGGAACACCGATAAACTCATCTTT. Its protein is CALGDLSCYGLLGDRNTDKLIF. V and J are TRDV1 and TRDJ1; TRDD3 matches 11 bases. CDR3 length: 22 residues. The germline gives CDR1 TSWWSYY, CDR2 QGS. V lost 3 bases and J lost 0; bases outside the gene matches: 21.

There are many counts of this clone. A read error may explain this, as a much larger clone is one base away. Other nucleotide sequences in the sample specify the same CDR3. The chain recombines TRDV3 with TRDJ1; perhaps D is TRDD1 or TRDD3 (5 bases each). The V end was cut by 4 bases, the J end by 0 bases, with 33 bases between. The CDR3 runs to 20 residues. Germline V gives CDR1 TVYSNPD, CDR2 GDNSRS (reference sequence). CDR3 region: CASFGPDSTGGRFYTDKLIF. The CDR3 coding sequence is TGTGCCTCCTTTGGTCCCGATAGTACTGGTGGGAGATTCTACACCGATAAACTCATCTTT. Combining the CDR3 with reference TRDV3 and TRDJ1 gives the whole variable domain CDKVTQSSPDQTVASGSEVVLLCTYDTVYSNPDLFWYRIRPDYSFQFVFYGDNSRSEGADFTQGRFSVKHILTQKAFHLVISPVRTEDSATYYCASFGPDSTGGRFYTDKLIFGKGTRVTVEP.

This clone has a handful of counts. TCRdb assigns this DNA the protein of a much larger clone, which departs from its translation at residue 9; this likely reflects a read error, and the protein shown comes from translating the DNA. The V and J genes are TRDV1 and TRDJ1; TRDD3 aligns across 10 bases. The J gene, absent from TCRdb, was called here by matching the DNA to germline. Per germline, CDR1 TSWWSYY and CDR2 QGS. This CDR3 has 21 residues. J gave up 5 bases and V 4 bases, and 25 bases lay outside the gene matches. The CDR3 sequence is CALGGASPPLLGDFSEDKLIF. The CDR3, as DNA: TGTGCTCTTGGGGGCGCCTCTCCTCCCCTACTGGGGGATTTTTCCGAGGATAAACTCATCTTT.

This clone was recorded a few times. This sequence is one base from a far larger clone and is likely a read error. This specimen includes other DNA sequences encoding the same CDR3. This rearrangement joins TRDV1 to TRDJ1, with 8 bases identical to TRDD3. The J gene is not listed in TCRdb, so it was assigned here from a DNA match to germline. The CDR3 is 24 residues long. Germline CDR1 TSWWSYY, CDR2 QGS. CDR3 DNA sequence: TGTGCTCTTGGGGAACTAGGTATAAATTTCCGGAACTCCTGGGGGAGTACGTACACCGACAAACTCATCTTT. Its protein product is CALGELGINFRNSWGSTYTDKLIF.

On this clone: This DNA's translation and the protein TCRdb lists, from a much larger clone, do not match at residue 11, likely due to a read error; the protein shown is translated from the DNA. J is TRDJ1 and V is TRDV3, with 8 bases lining up with TRDD3. In the absence of a J gene in TCRdb, the DNA was matched to germline to assign it here. Germline CDR1 reads TVYSNPD; CDR2 reads GDNSRS (reference sequence). The CDR3 runs 16 residues. J gave up 4 bases and V 4 bases, and 17 bases lay outside the gene matches. The CDR3: CASAVVGDPGSDKLIF. The CDR3 coding sequence is TGTGCCTCGGCAGTGGTGGGGGATCCGGGCAGCGATAAACTCATCTTT.

In its sample, this clone was seen a few times. This DNA's translation and the protein TCRdb lists, from a much larger clone, do not match at residue 9, likely due to a read error; the protein shown is translated from the DNA. The V gene is TRDV1, the J gene TRDJ1; maybe TRDD3 (6 bases). Germline values: CDR1 TSWWSYY, CDR2 QGS. The CDR3 is made up of 16 amino acids. V lost 2 bases, J lost 6 bases, and 19 bases lay in between. The CDR3 coding sequence is TGTGCTCTTGGGGAAGATTTGCTCCACTGGGTCAATAAACTCATCTTT. It encodes CALGEDLLHWVNKLIF.

This clone was detected a few times. The amino acid sequence in TCRdb belongs to a much larger clone and departs from this DNA's translation at residue 5, likely a sequencing read error; the sequence shown is translated from the DNA. The chain links TRDV2 to TRDJ1; TRDD3 agrees at 7 bases. TCRdb records no J gene; here it was assigned by comparing the DNA to germline. Germline CDR1 GEAIGNYY, CDR2 EKD. The CDR3 runs to 19 residues. The V and J ends lost 2 bases and 0 bases, in that order; junction bases with no gene match: 17. The CDR3 DNA is TGTGCCTGTGACATCGGCCAATTGGGGGAGCGGATGTACACCGATAAACTCATCTTT. This encodes CACDIGQLGERMYTDKLIF.

This clone was detected a few times. With only one base between it and a far larger clone, this is likely a read error. Other DNA sequences of this sample code for an identical CDR3. The chain couples TRDV1 to TRDJ1, with D maybe TRDD2 (6 bases). CDR3 length equals 19 residues. Germline assignment: CDR1 TSWWSYY and CDR2 QGS. The CDR3, as DNA: TGTGCTCTTGGGGAACTCGCCTTCCCGTATGGTCCGTACACTGATAAACTCATCTTT. It is translated as CALGELAFPYGPYTDKLIF.

This chain links TRDV1 with TRDJ1, with 12 bases matching TRDD3. TCRdb does not report a J gene; here it was assigned by matching the DNA to germline references. The V gene end was trimmed by 5 bases and the J gene end by 0 bases; junction bases not matched to a gene: 28. Looked up from germline, CDR1 is TSWWSYY and CDR2 is QGS. This CDR3 is built from 24 residues. The CDR3 sequence: CALGNAHLLGDTSSLLDYTDKLIF. Here the CDR3 DNA reads TGTGCTCTTGGGAACGCCCATTTACTGGGGGATACTTCTTCTCTTCTCGACTACACCGATAAACTCATCTTT.

On this clone itself: This DNA translates differently at residue 6 from the TCRdb protein, which is that of a much larger clone; a read error is likely, and the protein shown is the DNA's own translation. The chain joins TRDV2 to TRDJ2; D possibly corresponds to TRDD3 (5 bases). The J gene was missing in TCRdb and was found by matching the end of the DNA to germline. The CDR3 length is 16 residues. Germline V gives CDR1 GEAIGNYY, CDR2 EKD. Between the trimmed V and J ends, which lost 2 bases and 4 bases, there was a span of 16 bases. The DNA of the CDR3 is TGTGCCTGTGACATAGTTGGGGTGGGAGAGACAGCACAACTCTTCTTT. Its translation: CACDIVGVGETAQLFF.

Remarks on this clone: A far larger clone is a single base away, which makes a read error likely. Other nucleotide sequences in the sample specify the same CDR3. The chain is built from TRDV1 and TRDJ1; 9 bases map to TRDD3. Because TCRdb records no J gene, it was assigned here through a match of the DNA to germline. Germline CDR1 reads TSWWSYY; CDR2 reads QGS. Trimming cost V 6 bases and J 4 bases; bases outside gene matches: 33. This CDR3 is built from 23 residues. The CDR3: CALGPLPSRKAYELGIRVDKLIF. The CDR3 DNA sequence: TGTGCTCTTGGCCCGTTACCCAGCCGCAAAGCCTACGAGCTGGGGATACGCGTCGATAAACTCATCTTT.